These 7 T cell receptor beta chains were all obtained from the same sample, sequenced in a study of blood T cell repertoires in COVID-19. Clones were sequenced by immunoSEQ multiplex PCR, and TCRdb holds only the in-frame ones, with some missing. The sample carries a few hundred thousand clones, approximately 93% recorded once. The sequencing sample was made of PBMCs or T cells enriched from blood (not recorded which). These TCRs come from a middle-aged woman who had been exposed to COVID-19.

This chain links TRBV10-3 with TRBJ1-3, with D possibly TRBD1 on 6 matching bases. With 4 bases removed from V and 3 bases from J, the gap between germline ends came to 16 bases. The CDR3 totals 16 residues. The germline CDR1 and CDR2 sequences are ENHRY and SYGVKD. The CDR3, as DNA: TGTGCCATCAGTGTTTCTTCGGGGGGCGGTGGAAACACCATATATTTT. Its protein product is CAISVSSGGGGNTIYF.

The CDR3 sequence is CASLKSDSGNTIYF. The CDR3, as DNA: TGTGCCAGCCTAAAGAGCGATTCTGGAAACACCATATATTTT. V usage is TRBV18 and J usage is TRBJ1-3; D is unresolved. CDR3 length: 14 amino acids. The ends were cut back, 8 bases at V and 1 base at J, with 12 bases in the middle. CDR1 and CDR2 from the germline V gene are KGHSH and LQKENI.

V is TRBV5-4 and J is TRBJ2-1; the D gene is possibly TRBD1 (5 bases). V shed 4 bases and J shed 5 bases, with 16 bases lying between them. Germline V gene lookup returns CDR1 SGHNT and CDR2 YYREEE (reference sequence). The CDR3 totals 15 residues. CDR3 protein: CASSPEDIGHNEQFF. CDR3 DNA: TGTGCCAGCAGCCCCGAGGACATCGGCCACAATGAGCAGTTCTTC.

The V gene is TRBV30, the J gene TRBJ1-4, with TRBD1 matching 7 bases. This CDR3 comprises 12 residues. The V gene end was trimmed by 0 bases and the J gene end by 14 bases; junction bases not matched to a gene: 6. The germline CDR1 and CDR2 sequences are GTSNPN and SVGIG (reference sequence). The chain's CDR3 is CAWSVEGARLFF. CDR3 bases: TGTGCCTGGAGTGTAGAGGGGGCTCGGCTGTTTTTT.

The J gene is TRBJ1-1, the V gene TRBV18, with no clear D. With 3 bases removed from V and 7 bases from J, the gap between germline ends came to 15 bases. The CDR3 has 14 amino acids. Germline loops: CDR1 KGHSH, CDR2 LQKENI. CDR3 sequence (DNA): TGTGCCAGCTCACCGTCATGGGCAGGCGATGAAGCTTTCTTT. Translation gives CASSPSWAGDEAFF.

In its sample, this clone was seen once. The gene calls are TRBV27 and TRBJ2-1; TRBD2 aligns across 10 bases. The junction had 2 bases not matched to a gene; V was cut back by 6 bases and J by 3 bases. Germline values: CDR1 MNHEY, CDR2 SMNVEV (reference sequence). The CDR3 consists of 14 residues. CDR3 region: CASRRLAGYNEQFF. The CDR3 region has the DNA TGTGCCAGCAGGAGACTAGCGGGCTACAATGAGCAGTTCTTC.

About this clone itself: The sample contains more than one DNA sequence encoding this CDR3. V usage is TRBV3-1 (or the pseudogene TRBV3-2) and J usage is TRBJ1-2; D not certain. V was shortened by 0 bases and J by 2 bases, with 4 bases between the two germline ends. The CDR3 is 13 residues long. The germline V gene has CDR1 LGHDT and CDR2 YNNKEL (reference sequence). The CDR3 loop is CASSQDGNYGYTF. CDR3 coding DNA: TGTGCCAGCAGCCAAGACGGGAACTATGGCTACACCTTC.